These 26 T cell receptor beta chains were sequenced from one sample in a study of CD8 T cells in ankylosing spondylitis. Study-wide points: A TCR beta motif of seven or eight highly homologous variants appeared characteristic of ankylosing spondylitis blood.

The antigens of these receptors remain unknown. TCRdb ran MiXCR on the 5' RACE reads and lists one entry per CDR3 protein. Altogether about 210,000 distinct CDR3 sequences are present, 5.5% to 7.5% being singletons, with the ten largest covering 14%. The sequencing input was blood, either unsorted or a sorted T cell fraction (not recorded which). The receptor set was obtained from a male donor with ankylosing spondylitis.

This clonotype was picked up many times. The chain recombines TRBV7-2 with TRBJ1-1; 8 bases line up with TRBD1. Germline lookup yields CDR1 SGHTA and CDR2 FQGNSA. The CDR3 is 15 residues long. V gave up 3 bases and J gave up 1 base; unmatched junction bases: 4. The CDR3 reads CASSFYQGANTEAFF. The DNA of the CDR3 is TGTGCCAGCAGCTTTTACCAGGGGGCGAACACTGAAGCTTTCTTT.

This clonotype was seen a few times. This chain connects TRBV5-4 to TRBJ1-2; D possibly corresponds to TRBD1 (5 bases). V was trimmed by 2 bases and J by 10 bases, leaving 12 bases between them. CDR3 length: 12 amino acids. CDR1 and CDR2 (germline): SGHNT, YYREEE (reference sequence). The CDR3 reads CASSFGGTYYTF. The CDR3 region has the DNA TGTGCCAGCAGCTTTGGAGGGACCTACTACACCTTC.

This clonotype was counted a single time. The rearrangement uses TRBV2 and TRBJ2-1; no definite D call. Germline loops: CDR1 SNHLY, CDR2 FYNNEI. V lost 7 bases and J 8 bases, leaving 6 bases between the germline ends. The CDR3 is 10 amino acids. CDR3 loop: CASIVDEQFF. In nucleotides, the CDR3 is TGTGCCAGCATAGTAGATGAGCAGTTCTTC.

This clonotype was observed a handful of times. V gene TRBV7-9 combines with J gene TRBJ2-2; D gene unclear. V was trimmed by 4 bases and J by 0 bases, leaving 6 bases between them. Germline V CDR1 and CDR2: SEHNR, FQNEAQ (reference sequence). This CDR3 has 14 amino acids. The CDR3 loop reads CASSSTANTGELFF. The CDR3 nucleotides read TGTGCCAGCAGCTCTACAGCGAACACCGGGGAGCTGTTTTTT.

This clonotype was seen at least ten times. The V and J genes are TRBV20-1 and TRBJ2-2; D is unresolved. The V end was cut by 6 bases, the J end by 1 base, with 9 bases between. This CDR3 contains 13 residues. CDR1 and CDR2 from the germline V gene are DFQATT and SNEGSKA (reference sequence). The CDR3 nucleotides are TGCAGTGCGGCCAGGCAGAACACCGGGGAGCTGTTTTTT. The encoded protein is CSAARQNTGELFF.

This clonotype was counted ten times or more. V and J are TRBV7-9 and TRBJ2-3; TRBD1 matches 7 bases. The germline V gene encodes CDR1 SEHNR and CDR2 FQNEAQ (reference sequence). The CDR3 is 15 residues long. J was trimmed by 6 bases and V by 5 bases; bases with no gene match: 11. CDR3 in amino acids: CASSTRQGPQDTQYF. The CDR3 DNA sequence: TGTGCCAGCAGCACAAGACAGGGTCCCCAGGATACGCAGTATTTT.

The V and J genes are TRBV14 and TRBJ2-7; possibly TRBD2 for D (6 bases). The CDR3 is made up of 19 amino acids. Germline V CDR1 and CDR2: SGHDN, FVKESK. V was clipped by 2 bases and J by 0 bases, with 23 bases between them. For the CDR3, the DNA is TGTGCCAGCAGCCAAACTAGCCTAAGTAGGGCCCAGGGCTCCTACGAGCAGTACTTC. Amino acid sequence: CASSQTSLSRAQGSYEQYF.

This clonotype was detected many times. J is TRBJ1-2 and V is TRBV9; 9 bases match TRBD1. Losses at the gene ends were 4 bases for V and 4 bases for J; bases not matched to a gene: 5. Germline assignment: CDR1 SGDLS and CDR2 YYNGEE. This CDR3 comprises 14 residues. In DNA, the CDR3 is TGTGCCAGCAGCTCCTCGACAGGGGGCTATGGCTACACCTTC. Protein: CASSSSTGGYGYTF.

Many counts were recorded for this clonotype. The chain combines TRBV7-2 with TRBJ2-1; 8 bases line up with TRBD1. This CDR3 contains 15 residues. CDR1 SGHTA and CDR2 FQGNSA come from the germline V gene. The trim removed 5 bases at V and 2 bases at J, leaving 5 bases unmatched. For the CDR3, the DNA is TGTGCCAGCAGCCCGGACAGGGTGCCCTACAATGAGCAGTTCTTC. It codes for CASSPDRVPYNEQFF.

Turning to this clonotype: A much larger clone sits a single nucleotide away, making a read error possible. The CDR3 DNA sequence: TGTGCCAGCAGAAGGGGATTACCTGCGGAGGAGACCCAGTACTTC. This encodes CASRRGLPAEETQYF. This rearrangement joins TRBV27 to TRBJ2-5; perhaps TRBD1 as D (5 bases). V gave up 6 bases and J gave up 5 bases, with 19 bases separating them. This CDR3 has 15 residues. The germline CDR1 and CDR2 sequences are MNHEY and SMNVEV (reference sequence).

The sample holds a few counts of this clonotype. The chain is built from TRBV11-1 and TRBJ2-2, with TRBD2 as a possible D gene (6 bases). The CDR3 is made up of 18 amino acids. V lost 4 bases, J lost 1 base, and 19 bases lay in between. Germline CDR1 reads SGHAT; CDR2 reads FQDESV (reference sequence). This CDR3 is CASSSRRDGEMNTGELFF. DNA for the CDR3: TGTGCCAGCAGCTCCCGGCGGGACGGGGAGATGAACACCGGGGAGCTGTTTTTT.

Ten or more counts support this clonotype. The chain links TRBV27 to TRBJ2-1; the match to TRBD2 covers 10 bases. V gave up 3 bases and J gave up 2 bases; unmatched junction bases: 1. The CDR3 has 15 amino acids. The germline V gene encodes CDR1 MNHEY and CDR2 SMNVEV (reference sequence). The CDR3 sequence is CASSFGLAAYNEQFF. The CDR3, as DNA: TGTGCCAGCAGTTTTGGACTAGCGGCCTACAATGAGCAGTTCTTC.

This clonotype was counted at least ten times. The CDR3 nucleotides are TGTGCCAGCAGCTTCGGGACAGGGGATTACGAGCAGTACTTC. It is translated as CASSFGTGDYEQYF. This chain connects TRBV5-6 to TRBJ2-7; 10 positions match TRBD1. Germline-derived CDR1 and CDR2 are SGHDT and YYEEEE. Trimming at V came to 2 bases and at J to 4 bases, leaving 3 bases not matched to a gene. There are 14 residues in the CDR3.

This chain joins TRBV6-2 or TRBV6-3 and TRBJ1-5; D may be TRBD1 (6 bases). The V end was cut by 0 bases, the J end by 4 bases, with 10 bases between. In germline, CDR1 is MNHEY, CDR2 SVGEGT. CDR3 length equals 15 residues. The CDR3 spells CASSYSGTTNQPQHF. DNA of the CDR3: TGTGCCAGCAGTTACTCTGGGACAACTAATCAGCCCCAGCATTTT.

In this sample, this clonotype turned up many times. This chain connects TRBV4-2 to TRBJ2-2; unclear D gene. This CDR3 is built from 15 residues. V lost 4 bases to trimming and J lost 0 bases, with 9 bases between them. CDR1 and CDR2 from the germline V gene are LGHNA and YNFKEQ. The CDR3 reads CASSLERPNTGELFF. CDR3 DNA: TGTGCCAGCAGCCTTGAGAGGCCGAACACCGGGGAGCTGTTTTTT.

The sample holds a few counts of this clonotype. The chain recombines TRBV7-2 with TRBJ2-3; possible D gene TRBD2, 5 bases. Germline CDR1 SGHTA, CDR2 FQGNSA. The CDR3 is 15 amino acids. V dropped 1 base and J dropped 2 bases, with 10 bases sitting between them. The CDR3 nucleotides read TGTGCCAGCAGCTTAGTAACGGGGAACACAGATACGCAGTATTTT. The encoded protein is CASSLVTGNTDTQYF.

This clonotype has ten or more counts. This chain's CDR3 is CASGFSVAFF. The CDR3 DNA is TGTGCCAGCGGCTTTAGCGTGGCTTTCTTT. The V gene is TRBV27, the J gene TRBJ1-1; no reliable D call. This CDR3 has 10 amino acids. CDR1 is MNHEY, CDR2 SMNVEV, per germline (reference sequence). The V end lost 8 bases, the J end lost 11 bases, and 12 bases lay between the germline ends.

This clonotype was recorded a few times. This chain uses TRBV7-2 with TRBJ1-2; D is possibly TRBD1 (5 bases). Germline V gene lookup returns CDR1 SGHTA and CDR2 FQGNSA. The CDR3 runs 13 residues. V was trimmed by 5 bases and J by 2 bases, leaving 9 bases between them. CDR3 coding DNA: TGTGCCAGCAGCCAGGACATGAACTATGGCTACACCTTC. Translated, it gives CASSQDMNYGYTF.

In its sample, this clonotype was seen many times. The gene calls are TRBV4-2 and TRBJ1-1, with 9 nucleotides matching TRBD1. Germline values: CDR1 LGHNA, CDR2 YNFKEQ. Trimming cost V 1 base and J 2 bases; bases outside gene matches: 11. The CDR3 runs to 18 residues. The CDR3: CASSQVKTGGVPNTEAFF. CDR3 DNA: TGTGCCAGCAGCCAAGTAAAGACAGGGGGAGTACCTAACACTGAAGCTTTCTTT.

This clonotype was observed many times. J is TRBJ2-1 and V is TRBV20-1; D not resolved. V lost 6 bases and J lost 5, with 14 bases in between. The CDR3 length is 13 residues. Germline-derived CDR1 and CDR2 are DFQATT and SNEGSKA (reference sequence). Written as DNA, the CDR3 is TGCAGTGCCACATCTAGAATCCACAATGAGCAGTTCTTC. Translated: CSATSRIHNEQFF.

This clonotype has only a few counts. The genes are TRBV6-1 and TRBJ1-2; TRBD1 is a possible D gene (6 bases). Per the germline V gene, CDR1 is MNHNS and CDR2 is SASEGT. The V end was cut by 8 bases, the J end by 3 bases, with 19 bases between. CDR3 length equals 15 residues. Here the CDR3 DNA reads TGTGCCAGCTTTGCTGGGTTGGCAGGGGACTATGGCTACACCTTC. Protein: CASFAGLAGDYGYTF.

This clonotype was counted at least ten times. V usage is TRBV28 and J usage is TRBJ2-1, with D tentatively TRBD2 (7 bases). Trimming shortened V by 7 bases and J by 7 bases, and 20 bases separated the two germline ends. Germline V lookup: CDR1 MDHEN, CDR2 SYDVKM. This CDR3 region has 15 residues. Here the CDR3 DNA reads TGTGCCAGCACCCGAGGGGGGGACCGACGAAATGAGCAGTTCTTC. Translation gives CASTRGGDRRNEQFF.

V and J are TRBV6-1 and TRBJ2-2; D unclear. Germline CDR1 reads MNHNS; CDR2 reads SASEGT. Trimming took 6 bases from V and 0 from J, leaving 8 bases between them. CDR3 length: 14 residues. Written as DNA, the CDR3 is TGTGCCAGCAGACGGAGAACGAACACCGGGGAGCTGTTTTTT. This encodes CASRRRTNTGELFF.

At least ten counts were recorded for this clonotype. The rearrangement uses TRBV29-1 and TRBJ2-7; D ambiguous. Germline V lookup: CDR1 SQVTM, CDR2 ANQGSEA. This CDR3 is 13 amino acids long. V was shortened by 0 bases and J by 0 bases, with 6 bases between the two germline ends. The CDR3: CSVEDRISYEQYF. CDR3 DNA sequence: TGCAGCGTTGAAGATAGGATCTCCTACGAGCAGTACTTC.

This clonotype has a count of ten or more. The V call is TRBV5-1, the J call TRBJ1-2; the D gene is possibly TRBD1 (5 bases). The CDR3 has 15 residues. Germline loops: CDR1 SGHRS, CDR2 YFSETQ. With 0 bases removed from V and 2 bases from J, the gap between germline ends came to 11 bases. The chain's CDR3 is CASSLAGTVNYGYTF. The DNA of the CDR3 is TGCGCCAGCAGCTTGGCCGGGACCGTGAACTATGGCTACACCTTC.

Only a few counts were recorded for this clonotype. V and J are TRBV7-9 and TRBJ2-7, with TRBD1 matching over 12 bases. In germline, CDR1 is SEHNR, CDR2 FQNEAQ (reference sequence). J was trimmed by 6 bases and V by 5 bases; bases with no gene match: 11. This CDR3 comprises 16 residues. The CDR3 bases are TGTGCCAGCAGCCAAAGTGCGGGACAGGGGGCGGCCGAGCAGTACTTC. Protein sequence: CASSQSAGQGAAEQYF.